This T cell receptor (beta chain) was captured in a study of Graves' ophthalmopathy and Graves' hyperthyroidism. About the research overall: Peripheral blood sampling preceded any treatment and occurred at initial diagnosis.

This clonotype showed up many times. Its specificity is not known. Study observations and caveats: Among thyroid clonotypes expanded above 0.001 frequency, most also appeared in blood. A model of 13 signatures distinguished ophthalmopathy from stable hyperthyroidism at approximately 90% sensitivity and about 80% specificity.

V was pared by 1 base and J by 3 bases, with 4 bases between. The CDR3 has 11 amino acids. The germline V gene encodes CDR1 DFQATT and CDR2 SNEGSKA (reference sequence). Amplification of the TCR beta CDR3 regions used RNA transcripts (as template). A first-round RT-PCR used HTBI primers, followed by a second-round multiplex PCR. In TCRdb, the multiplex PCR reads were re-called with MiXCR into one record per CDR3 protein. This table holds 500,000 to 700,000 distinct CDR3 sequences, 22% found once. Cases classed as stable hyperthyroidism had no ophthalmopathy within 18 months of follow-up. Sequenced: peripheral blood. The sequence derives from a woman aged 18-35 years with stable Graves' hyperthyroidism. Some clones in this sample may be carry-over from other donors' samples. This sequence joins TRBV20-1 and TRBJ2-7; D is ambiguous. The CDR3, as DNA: TGCAGTGCTAGAGCTCTCTACGAGCAGTACTTC. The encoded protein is CSARALYEQYF.